Listed below are T cell receptor beta chains from one sample, sequenced in a study of shared clonotypes between healthy human individuals. The protocol was immunoSEQ multiplex PCR, while the TCRdb copy is restricted to in-frame clones and leaves out a portion. The sample lists fewer than 1.4 million clones; approximately 78% were seen once. The sample consisted of memory CD4+ T cells from PBMCs. These receptors were collected from a man younger than 35 in good health. Some clones in this sample may be carry-over from other donors' samples. Each CDR3 is given with its conserved first and last residue. A D gene is named only where the DNA matches it firmly. Rows give clone size only sometimes, using once, few, many, or a class for an expanded clone.

>.|many|TRBV7-2|TRBJ1-4
TGTGCCAGCAGCCCCGGAAGGCCTGAAAAACTGTTTTTT
CASSPGRPEKLFF
>.|.|TRBV15|TRBJ2-1
TGTGCCACCAGCAGACAGAGGGGCTTCGGGCAGTTCTTC
CATSRQRGFGQFF
>TRBD1|.|TRBV29-1|TRBJ2-4
TGCAGCGTTGAAAGAGGGGGCGAGGACATTCAGTACTTC
CSVERGGEDIQYF
>.|.|TRBV29-1|TRBJ1-1
TGCAGCGCCGCCGGGGCGACTTACACTGAAGCTTTCTTT
CSAAGATYTEAFF
>.|.|TRBV5-6|TRBJ2-1
TGTGCCAGCAGCGCGTACAATGAGCAGTTCTTC
CASSAYNEQFF
>TRBD2|many|TRBV7-3|TRBJ2-7
TGTGCCAGCAGCTTAATGACTAGCGGCTACGAGCAGTACTTC
CASSLMTSGYEQYF
>.|.|TRBV5-1|TRBJ2-7
TGCGCCAGCAGCTTGGGGGTGGACAGCTCCTACGAGCAGTACTTC
CASSLGVDSSYEQYF
>TRBD1|.|TRBV5-1|TRBJ2-4
TGCGCCAGCAGCGAGGGACAGCCCGAGGGCATTCAGTACTTC
CASSEGQPEGIQYF
>.|once|TRBV30|TRBJ1-1
TGTGCCTGGGCGAGGGGGAGAGGTGAAGCTTTCTTT
CAWARGRGEAFF
>.|.|TRBV6-5|TRBJ2-7
TGTGCCAGCAGTTCCACGGCAACGGCGTACGAGCAGTACTTC
CASSSTATAYEQYF
>TRBD1|many|TRBV28|TRBJ2-2
TGTGCCAGCAGTGGGACAGCGAACACCGGGGAGCTGTTTTTT
CASSGTANTGELFF